The present TCR beta chain was sequenced within a study of T cells in Graves' hyperthyroidism and ophthalmopathy. If no ophthalmopathy progression occurred within 18 months, Graves' hyperthyroidism was stable. TCR beta CDR3 regions were amplified from RNA. The HTBI set primed first-round TCR CDR3 RT-PCR. TCRdb reanalysed the multiplex PCR reads using MiXCR and keeps one entry per CDR3 protein. Seen here are about 700,000 distinct CDR3 sequences, about 15% observed once, and the top ten hold about a tenth. V lost 3 bases, J lost 9 bases, and 12 bases lay in between. CDR3 length equals 13 residues. Germline-derived CDR1 and CDR2 are SEHNR and FQNEAQ (reference sequence). This clonotype showed up many times.

This receptor was obtained from a woman younger than 30 with Graves' hyperthyroidism. Sequenced: blood. V and J are TRBV7-9 and TRBJ2-1, with D perhaps assigned TRBD1 or TRBD2 (5 bases each). The CDR3 loop reads CASSFRSGLEQFF. DNA for the CDR3: TGTGCCAGCAGCTTTAGATCGGGGCTTGAGCAGTTCTTC.